Listed here are 16 T cell receptor beta chains from one sample, sequenced in a study of T cells in women clearing cervical HPV infection (dated by TCRdb to 2016 to 2018). Receptor libraries were prepared by the immunoSEQ multiplex PCR assay. Entries here come from immuneACCESS through TCRdb and include only in-frame sequences with V and J called. Some clones fail to appear in such tables; in the studies checked, an unresolved V gene covers under half of the shortfall, and the cause of the remainder is unknown. The sample's own table lists about 22,000 clones. Of the sample, 7.5% to 10% falls within the top ten clones. The specimen sequenced was blood buffy coat. Receptors originate from a woman aged 18-70 years with a cervical HPV16 infection that either progressed to CIN3+ or cleared (not recorded which).

Of note for this clone: The read ends 3 residues early relative to the CDR3; the germline J gene fills the gap. This rearrangement joins TRBV6-2 or TRBV6-3 to TRBJ1-3; tentatively, D is TRBD1 (5 bases). With 10 bases removed from V and 0 bases from J, the gap between germline ends came to 13 bases. The CDR3 extends over 14 amino acids. The V gene's germline CDR1 is MNHEY and CDR2 SVGEGT. The part of the CDR3 DNA that was read is TGTGCCACCCAAACGGGGGGCTCTGGAAACACC. It yields the protein CATQTGGSGNT. The complete CDR3 protein is CATQTGGSGNTIYF.

Note on this clone: The CDR3 end lies 3 residues beyond the end of the read and is filled in from the germline J gene. V usage is TRBV20-1 and J usage is TRBJ2-3; the match to TRBD1 covers 10 bases. The CDR3 runs to 12 residues. Germline CDR1 is DFQATT and CDR2 is SNEGSKA (reference sequence). The CDR3 DNA, read in part, is TGCAGTGGGGTGAGGACAGGGGGGACG. Residues: CSGVRTGGT. The whole CDR3 region reads CSGVRTGGTQYF.

Regarding this clone: Read data end 3 residues before the CDR3 end; the end is taken from the germline J gene. The chain has TRBV2 and TRBJ1-4; 11 nucleotides agree with TRBD1. This CDR3 has 14 amino acids. Trimming at V came to 6 bases and at J to 8 bases, leaving 5 bases not matched to a gene. Germline lookup yields CDR1 SNHLY and CDR2 FYNNEI. CDR3 DNA (partial): TGTGCCAGCAGGAAGGGGACAGGGGGGGAAAAA. Its protein product is CASRKGTGGEK. The complete CDR3 protein is CASRKGTGGEKLFF.

To note about this clone: The CDR3 is cut off 3 residues early in the read; its end comes from the germline J gene. V usage is TRBV6-4 and J usage is TRBJ2-5, with TRBD2 matching over 14 bases. Trimming cost V 10 bases and J 7 bases; bases outside gene matches: 14. The CDR3 spans 16 residues. CDR1 MRHNA and CDR2 SNTAGT come from the germline V gene. Partial CDR3 DNA: TGTGCCACCTTCCAGACTAGCGGGAGGGGAAGAGGGACC. Encoded protein: CATFQTSGRGRGT. The CDR3 reads in full as CATFQTSGRGRGTQYF.

As for this clone: The missing CDR3 end, 3 residues past where the read stops, is filled in from the germline J gene. The chain couples TRBV5-1 to TRBJ2-6; possibly TRBD1 for D (5 bases). Germline CDR1 is SGHRS and CDR2 is YFSETQ. V shed 4 bases and J shed 4 bases, with 12 bases lying between them. This CDR3 spans 15 amino acids. The CDR3 protein is CASSAGSYGANVLTF. Incomplete CDR3 DNA: TGCGCCAGCAGCGCAGGGTCTTACGGGGCCAACGTC. The entire variable domain, with the rest obtained from reference TRBV5-1 and TRBJ2-6, is as follows: KAGVTQTPRYLIKTRGQQVTLSCSPISGHRSVSWYQQTPGQGLQFLFEYFSETQRNKGNFPGRFSGRQFSNSRSEMNVSTLELGDSALYLCASSAGSYGANVLTFGAGSRLTVL.

A remark on this clone: The read comes to an end 3 residues before the CDR3 does, leaving the germline J gene to fill in the end. J is TRBJ2-5 and V is TRBV7-8, with D possibly being TRBD1 (5 bases). The CDR3 contains 13 residues. The V end lost 1 base, the J end lost 4 bases, and 7 bases lay between the germline ends. CDR1 and CDR2 (germline): SGHVS, FQNEAQ. CDR3 DNA, as far as it was read: TGTGCCAGCAGCTTAGGCAGGGCAGAGACC. Its protein is CASSLGRAET. The full CDR3 reads CASSLGRAETQYF.

For this clone: At one end the junction does not follow the germline gene, possibly because of a read error. The read finishes 3 residues shy of the CDR3 end, and the germline J gene is used to complete it. V is TRBV4-2 and J is TRBJ2-6; unclear D gene. The CDR3 loop spans 16 amino acids. In germline, CDR1 is LGHNA, CDR2 YNFKEQ. The CDR3 bases that were read are TGCGCCAGCAGCCAAGAAGCAGGCTCTGGGGCCAACGTC. Amino acids: CASSQEAGSGANV. The whole CDR3 region reads CASSQEAGSGANVLTF.

The CDR3 bases that were read are TGTGCCAGTAGTCCCCGGGGGGATTCACCC. Amino acid sequence: CASSPRGDSP. The whole CDR3 region reads CASSPRGDSPLHF. This rearrangement joins TRBV19 to TRBJ1-6, with D possibly TRBD1 on 5 matching bases. The CDR3 end is not reached by the read, which stops 3 residues before it; the germline J gene fills it in. The V end lost 5 bases, the J end lost 8 bases, and 10 bases lay between the germline ends. CDR3 length: 13 amino acids. Germline V gene data show CDR1 as LNHDA and CDR2 as SQIVND (reference sequence).

Remarks on this clone: The read ends 3 residues shy of where the CDR3 ends; the end is completed using the germline J gene. This sequence joins TRBV20-1 and TRBJ2-3; 9 positions match TRBD2. In germline, CDR1 is DFQATT, CDR2 SNEGSKA (reference sequence). V gave up 1 base and J gave up 4 bases; unmatched junction bases: 6. The CDR3 has 15 residues. Incomplete CDR3 DNA: TGCAGTGCTAGAGTCCCGGGACTAGCTGCAGATACG. This gives the protein CSARVPGLAADT. The whole CDR3 region reads CSARVPGLAADTQYF.

On this clone: Its ends do not fully match the called genes, so a read error is possible. The CDR3 is cut off 3 residues early in the read; its end comes from the germline J gene. The V gene is TRBV7-7, the J gene TRBJ2-2; D may be TRBD1 (5 bases). Germline V gives CDR1 SSHAT, CDR2 FNYEAQ (reference sequence). The CDR3 length is 14 residues. CDR3 bases read: TGTGCTAGCAGCTTAGCAGTACAGGCCGGGGAG. Its translation is CASSLAVQAGE. Given in full, the CDR3 is CASSLAVQAGELFF.

A word on this clone: The read terminates 3 residues ahead of where the CDR3 ends, so the germline J gene completes it. The rearrangement uses TRBV20-1 and TRBJ2-3; 7 nucleotides agree with TRBD1. CDR1 and CDR2 (germline): DFQATT, SNEGSKA (reference sequence). The CDR3 is made up of 14 amino acids. The sequenced CDR3 bases are TGCAGTGCTAGAGGACAGGGAGACAATCAGCCG. Amino acid sequence: CSARGQGDNQP. The entire CDR3 protein reads CSARGQGDNQPQYF.

Comment on this clone: From the germline J gene comes the end of the CDR3, since the read stops 3 residues before it. This chain links TRBV29-1 with TRBJ2-2; 8 bases map to TRBD1. CDR3 size: 13 residues. V lost 5 bases and J lost 6; bases outside the gene matches: 5. CDR1 and CDR2 (germline): SQVTM, ANQGSEA. CDR3 bases read: TGCAGCGTTAAACTGACAGGGGCCGGGGAG. This encodes CSVKLTGAGE. Given in full, the CDR3 is CSVKLTGAGELFF.

As concerns this clone: The sequence runs out 3 residues before the end of the CDR3; the remainder is reconstructed from the germline J gene. The V call is TRBV5-6, the J call TRBJ1-6; 7 nucleotides match TRBD1. Germline V CDR1 and CDR2: SGHDT, YYEEEE. The CDR3 length is 14 residues. The V and J ends lost 1 base and 10 bases, in that order; junction bases with no gene match: 5. Incomplete CDR3 DNA: TGTGCCAGCAGCTTGAGGGGGCGACAATCACCC. Amino acids: CASSLRGRQSP. The full CDR3 protein is CASSLRGRQSPLHF.

Points on this clone: The DNA ends 3 residues before the CDR3 does, and the rest of the CDR3 is filled in from the germline J gene. The chain links TRBV5-8 to TRBJ2-1, with TRBD2 identical over 7 bases. Germline-derived CDR1 and CDR2 are SGHTS and YDEGEE. Trimming at V came to 0 bases and at J to 3 bases, leaving 3 bases not matched to a gene. There are 15 residues in the CDR3. The CDR3 protein is CASSLGLAGYNEQFF. Partial CDR3 DNA: TGTGCCAGCAGCTTGGGCTTAGCGGGCTACAATGAG. Based on the CDR3 plus reference TRBV5-8 and TRBJ2-1, the full variable domain is EAGVTQSPTHLIKTRGQQATLRCSPISGHTSVYWYQQALGLGLQFLLWYDEGEERNRGNFPPRFSGRQFPNYSSELNVNALELEDSALYLCASSLGLAGYNEQFFGPGTRLTVL.

A remark on this clone: At one boundary the junction diverges from the germline segment, which might be a read error. Read data end 3 residues before the CDR3 end; the end is taken from the germline J gene. The chain employs TRBV4-2 and TRBJ1-4; unclear D gene. The CDR3 has 16 residues. Germline CDR1 LGHNA, CDR2 YNFKEQ. The part of the CDR3 DNA that was read is TGCGCCAGCAGCCAAGAGTTTGGGCAGTTTAATGAAAAA. Residues: CASSQEFGQFNEK. The entire CDR3 sequence reads CASSQEFGQFNEKLFF.

In the case of this clone: The sequenced fragment ends 3 residues before the CDR3 boundary, so the rest is inferred from the germline J gene. V and J are TRBV5-1 and TRBJ1-5; D is unresolved. Trimming shortened V by 0 bases and J by 5 bases, and 12 bases separated the two germline ends. From germline, CDR1 is SGHRS and CDR2 YFSETQ. The CDR3 runs 15 residues. The CDR3 loop is CASSLVGRPDQPQHF. The covered CDR3 bases are TGCGCCAGCAGCTTGGTGGGCAGGCCCGATCAGCCC.